This record concerns one T cell receptor beta chain sequence. No antigen is known for it. One junction end does not reproduce the germline sequence, and a read error may be involved. It was with 60 Vbeta and 13 Jbeta primers that the PCR ran. Here immunoSEQ multiplex PCR was the method, and the copy in TCRdb shows in-frame clones only, minus some. The sample contains more than 85,000 clones, roughly 84% of which appear only once. This sample stems from a study of cytomegalovirus exposure and HLA in healthy donors. Study in general: The Caucasian-associated ancestry cluster held 65% to 90% of 300 to 500 genotyped donors.

Germline CDR1 MGHRA, CDR2 YSYEKL. This CDR3 region has 8 residues. Study-level results: A few chains linked to CMV were shown in vitro to be specific for CMV antigens. With later analysis, a missense DCLRE1C variant became linked to TCR beta V- and J-gene trimming.

Sequenced material: PBMCs. The sequence derives from a woman aged 18-35 years in good health and CMV-seronegative. The chain recombines TRBV4-1 with TRBJ2-7; no definite D call. CDR3 sequence: CASSQGGF. The CDR3 DNA follows: TGCGCCAGCAGCCAAGGAGGCTTC.